This T cell receptor beta chain was retrieved from a study of cytomegalovirus exposure and HLA in healthy donors. Study-wide findings and caveats: Evidence from a later analysis indicated that most CMV-associated TCR beta chains looked HLA-restricted. Earlier findings revealed that most TCR beta V segments proved productive either about 87% or about 30% of the time. Follow-up analysis later connected one missense variant in DCLRE1C with trimming of TCR beta V- and J-genes.

To note about this clone: Its target is not known.

PCR was performed using 60 Vbeta and 13 Jbeta primers. TCRdb's table, derived via immunoSEQ multiplex PCR, lists solely in-frame clones and lacks some. This sample has roughly 100,000 clones, with 76% found just once. This clonotype was sampled from a man aged 40-49 years in good health and CMV-seropositive. Source material: PBMCs.

CDR3 amino acids: CATSRDSTGRYEKLFF. In nucleotides, the CDR3 is TGTGCCACCAGCAGAGACTCAACAGGGCGTTATGAAAAACTGTTTTTT. This sequence joins TRBV15 and TRBJ1-4; D possibly corresponds to TRBD1 (6 bases). The CDR3 totals 16 residues. Germline V gene data show CDR1 as LNHNV and CDR2 as YYDKDF (reference sequence). The V and J ends lost 0 bases and 6 bases respectively, with 14 bases between them.